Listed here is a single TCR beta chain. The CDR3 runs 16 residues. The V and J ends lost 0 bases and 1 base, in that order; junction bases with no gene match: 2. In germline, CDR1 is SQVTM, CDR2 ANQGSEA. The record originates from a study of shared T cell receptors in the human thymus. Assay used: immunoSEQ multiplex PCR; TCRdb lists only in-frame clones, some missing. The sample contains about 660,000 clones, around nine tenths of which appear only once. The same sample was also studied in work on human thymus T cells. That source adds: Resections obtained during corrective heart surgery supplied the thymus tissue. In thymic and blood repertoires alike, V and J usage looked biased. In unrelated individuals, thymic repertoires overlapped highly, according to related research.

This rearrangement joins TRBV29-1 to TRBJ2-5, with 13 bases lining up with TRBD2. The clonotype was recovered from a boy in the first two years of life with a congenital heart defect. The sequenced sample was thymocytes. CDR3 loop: CSVEDGLAGVQETQYF. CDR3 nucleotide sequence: TGCAGCGTTGAAGACGGACTAGCGGGAGTCCAAGAGACCCAGTACTTC.